Below, 5 T cell receptor beta chains from the same sample are listed, as sequenced in a study of OX40 agonist ivuxolimab in advanced cancers. Produced via immunoSEQ multiplex PCR; TCRdb's table is partial and in-frame only. Of 94,000 or so clones listed, approximately 80% are singletons. The sample consisted of CD4+ or CD8+ T cells sorted from blood, taken in a trial of the OX40 agonist ivuxolimab. The receptors originated from an adult with an advanced solid tumor such as melanoma, head and neck, liver or kidney cancer.

This chain joins TRBV10-1 and TRBJ1-2; D ambiguous. V was cut by 3 bases and J by 6 bases, with 11 bases left in between. The CDR3 has 13 amino acids. In germline, CDR1 is WNHNN, CDR2 SYGVQD (reference sequence). CDR3 in amino acids: CASSEVRSHGYTF. In DNA, the CDR3 is TGCGCCAGCAGTGAAGTGAGAAGCCATGGCTACACCTTC.

This chain connects TRBV28 to TRBJ2-2; TRBD2 matches at 9 bases. In germline, CDR1 is MDHEN, CDR2 SYDVKM. The V and J ends lost 5 bases and 7 bases, in that order; junction bases with no gene match: 8. The CDR3 consists of 15 residues. CDR3 sequence: CASSIASGVVGELFF. The CDR3 bases are TGTGCCAGCAGTATTGCTAGCGGGGTCGTCGGGGAGCTGTTTTTT. The variable domain in full, with the rest retrieved from reference TRBV28 and TRBJ2-2, is DVKVTQSSRYLVKRTGEKVFLECVQDMDHENMFWYRQDPGLGLRLIYFSYDVKMKEKGDIPEGYSVSREKKERFSLILESASTNQTSMYLCASSIASGVVGELFFGEGSRLTVL.

V is TRBV7-2 and J is TRBJ1-2; D is possibly TRBD1 (6 bases). V was cut by 0 bases and J by 7 bases, with 15 bases left in between. CDR1 and CDR2 (germline): SGHTA, FQGNSA. The CDR3 contains 15 residues. Here the CDR3 DNA reads TGTGCCAGCAGCTTAGCGGAGATGGGGGGCCGTGGCTACACCTTC. Protein: CASSLAEMGGRGYTF.

The V gene is TRBV6-5, the J gene TRBJ2-7; the match to TRBD1 covers 10 bases. This CDR3 comprises 14 residues. Germline V CDR1 and CDR2: MNHEY, SVGAGI. The ends lost 2 bases at V and 3 bases at J; junction bases unmatched: 1. The CDR3 spells CASSYRDRGYEQYF. The CDR3 coding sequence is TGTGCCAGCAGTTACCGGGACAGGGGCTACGAGCAGTACTTC.

This chain connects TRBV29-1 to TRBJ1-2; D is possibly TRBD1 (6 bases). This CDR3 comprises 13 residues. In germline, CDR1 is SQVTM, CDR2 ANQGSEA. Trimming shortened V by 3 bases and J by 2 bases, and 10 bases separated the two germline ends. The CDR3, as DNA: TGCAGCGTTGATGGGGGGGCAAACTATGGCTACACCTTC. It specifies CSVDGGANYGYTF.